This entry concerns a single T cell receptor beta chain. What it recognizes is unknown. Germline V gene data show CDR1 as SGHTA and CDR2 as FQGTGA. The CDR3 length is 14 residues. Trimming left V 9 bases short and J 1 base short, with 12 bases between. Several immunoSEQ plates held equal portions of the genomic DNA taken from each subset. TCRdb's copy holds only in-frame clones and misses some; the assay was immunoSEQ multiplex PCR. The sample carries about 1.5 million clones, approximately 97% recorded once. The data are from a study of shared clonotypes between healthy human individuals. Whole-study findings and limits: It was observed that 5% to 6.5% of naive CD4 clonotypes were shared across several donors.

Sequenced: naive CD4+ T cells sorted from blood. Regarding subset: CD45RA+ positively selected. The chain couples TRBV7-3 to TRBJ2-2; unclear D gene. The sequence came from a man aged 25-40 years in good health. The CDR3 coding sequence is TGTGCCAGTTCCCCGGCCGTGAACACCGGGGAGCTGTTTTTT. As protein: CASSPAVNTGELFF.